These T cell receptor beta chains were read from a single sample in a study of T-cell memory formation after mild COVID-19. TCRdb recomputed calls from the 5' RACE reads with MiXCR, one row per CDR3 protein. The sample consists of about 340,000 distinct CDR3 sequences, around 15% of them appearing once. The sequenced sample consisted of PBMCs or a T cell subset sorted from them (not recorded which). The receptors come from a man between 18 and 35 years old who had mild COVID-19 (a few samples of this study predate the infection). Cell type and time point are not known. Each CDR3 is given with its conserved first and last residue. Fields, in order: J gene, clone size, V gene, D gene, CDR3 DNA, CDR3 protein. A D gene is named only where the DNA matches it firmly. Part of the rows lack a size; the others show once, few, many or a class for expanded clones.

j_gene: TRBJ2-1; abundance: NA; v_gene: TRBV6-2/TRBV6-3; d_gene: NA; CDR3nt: TGTGCCAGCAGTGTCCCCGGGACGGGGTACAATGAGCAGTTCTTC; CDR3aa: CASSVPGTGYNEQFF
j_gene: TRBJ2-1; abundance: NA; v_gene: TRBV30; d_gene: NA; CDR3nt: TGTGCCTGGAGTGTGCGGCTGTACAATGAGCAGTTCTTC; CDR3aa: CAWSVRLYNEQFF
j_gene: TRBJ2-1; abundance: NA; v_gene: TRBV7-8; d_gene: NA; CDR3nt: TGTGCCAGCAGCTTAAGAGGGGGGAGGAAAAGAGATAAGCAGTTCTTC; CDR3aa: CASSLRGGRKRDKQFF
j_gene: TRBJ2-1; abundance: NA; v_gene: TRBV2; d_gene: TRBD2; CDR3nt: TGTGCCAGCGGGGAGGGGCCGAGCTCCTACAATGAGCAGTTCTTC; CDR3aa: CASGEGPSSYNEQFF
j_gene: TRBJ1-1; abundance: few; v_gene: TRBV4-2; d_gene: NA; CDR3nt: TGTGCCAGCAGCCAAGATCAGTATGCTGAAGCTTTCTTT; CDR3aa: CASSQDQYAEAFF
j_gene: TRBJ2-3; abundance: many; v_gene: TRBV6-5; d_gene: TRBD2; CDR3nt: TGTGCCAGCAGTTACTACGCGGGGGGCGTCCCAGATACGCAGTATTTT; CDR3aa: CASSYYAGGVPDTQYF
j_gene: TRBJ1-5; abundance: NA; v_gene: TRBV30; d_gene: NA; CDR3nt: TGTGCCTGGAGTGAAACAGCTAATCAGCCCCAGCATTTT; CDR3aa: CAWSETANQPQHF
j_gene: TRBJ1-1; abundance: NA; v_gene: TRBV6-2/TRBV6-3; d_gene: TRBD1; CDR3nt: TGTGCCAGCAGTTACCCTTTTACAGGGGGCCACACTGAAGCTTTCTTT; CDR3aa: CASSYPFTGGHTEAFF
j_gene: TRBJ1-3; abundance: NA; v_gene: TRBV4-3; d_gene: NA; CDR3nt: TGCGCCAGCAGCCGCCGTAGGTTGACTCCATACTCTGGAAACACCATATATTTT; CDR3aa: CASSRRRLTPYSGNTIYF
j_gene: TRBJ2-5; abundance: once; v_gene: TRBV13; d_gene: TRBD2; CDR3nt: TGTGCCAGCAGCTCGGGTTCGGGGGGGCTGGAGTCCCAGTACTTC; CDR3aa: CASSSGSGGLESQYF
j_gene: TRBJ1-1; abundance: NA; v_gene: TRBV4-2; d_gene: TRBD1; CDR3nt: TGTGCCAGCAGCCAAGAAATAGGACAGGGGGCCACATCCCCCCCCATGAACACTGAAGCTTTCTTT; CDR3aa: CASSQEIGQGATSPPMNTEAFF
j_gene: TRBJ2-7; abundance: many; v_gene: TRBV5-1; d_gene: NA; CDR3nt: TGCGCCAGCAGCAGGACAGCCTCCTACGAGCAGTACTTC; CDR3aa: CASSRTASYEQYF
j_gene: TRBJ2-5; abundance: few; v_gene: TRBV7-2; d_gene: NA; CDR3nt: TGTGCCAGCAGCTTAGAGGGGGGCCGGGAGACCCAGTACTTC; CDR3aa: CASSLEGGRETQYF
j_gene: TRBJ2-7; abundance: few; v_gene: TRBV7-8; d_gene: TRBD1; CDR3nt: TGTGCCAGCAGCTTAGCGCTGGGGACAGGCCACTACGAGCAGTACTTC; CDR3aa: CASSLALGTGHYEQYF
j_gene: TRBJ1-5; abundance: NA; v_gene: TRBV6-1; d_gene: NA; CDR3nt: TGTGCCAGCAGCAACAGGGATCAGCCCCAGCATTTT; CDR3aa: CASSNRDQPQHF
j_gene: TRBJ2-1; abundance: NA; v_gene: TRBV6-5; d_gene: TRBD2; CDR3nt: TGTGCCAGCAGTTACCGGCGGGGGATTGAGCAGTTCTTC; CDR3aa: CASSYRRGIEQFF
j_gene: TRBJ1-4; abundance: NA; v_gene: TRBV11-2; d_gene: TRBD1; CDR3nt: TGTGCCAGCAGCGCCCAAGGGGGCACGCTGTTTTTT; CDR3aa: CASSAQGGTLFF
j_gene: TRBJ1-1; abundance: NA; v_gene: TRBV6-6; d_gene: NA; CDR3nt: TGTGCCAGCAGACTACGGGGGGGGCGCGGGAACACTGAAGCTTTCTTT; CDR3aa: CASRLRGGRGNTEAFF
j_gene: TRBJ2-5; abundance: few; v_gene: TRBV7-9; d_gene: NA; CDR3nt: TGTGCCAGCAGCGGGAGGACGAGGGAGACCCAGTACTTC; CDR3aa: CASSGRTRETQYF
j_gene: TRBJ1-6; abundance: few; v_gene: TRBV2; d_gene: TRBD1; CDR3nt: TGTGCCAGCAGTGCCGCGACAGGGGGTTCACCCCTCCACTTT; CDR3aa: CASSAATGGSPLHF
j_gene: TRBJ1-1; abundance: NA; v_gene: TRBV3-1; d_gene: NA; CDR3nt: TGTGCCAGCAGCCAAGGGGCAGATAACACTGAAGCTTTCTTT; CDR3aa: CASSQGADNTEAFF
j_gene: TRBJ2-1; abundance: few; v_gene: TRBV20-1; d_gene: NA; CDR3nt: TGCAGTGCTAGACCCACCCCCTACAATGAGCAGTTCTTC; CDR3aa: CSARPTPYNEQFF
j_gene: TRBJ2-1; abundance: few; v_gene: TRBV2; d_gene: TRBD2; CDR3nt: TGTGCCAGCAGTGAGAGCGGGGCAACTTACAATGAGCAGTTCTTC; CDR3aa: CASSESGATYNEQFF
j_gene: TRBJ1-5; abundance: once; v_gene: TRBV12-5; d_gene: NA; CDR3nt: TGTGCTAGTGGTTTGGAGACGGGACAGCCCCAGCATTTT; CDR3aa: CASGLETGQPQHF
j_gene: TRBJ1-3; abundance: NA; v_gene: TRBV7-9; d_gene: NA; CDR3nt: TGTGCCAGCAGCTCGATCGACGGAACTGGAAACACCATATATTTT; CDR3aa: CASSSIDGTGNTIYF
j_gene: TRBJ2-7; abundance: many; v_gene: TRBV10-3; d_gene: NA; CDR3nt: TGTGCCATCAGTGTTCGGGGAACCTACGAGCAGTACTTC; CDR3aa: CAISVRGTYEQYF
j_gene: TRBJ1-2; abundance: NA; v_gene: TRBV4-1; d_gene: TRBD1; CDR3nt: TGCGCCAGCAGCCAAGTTCTCGGACAGGATGGCTACACCTTC; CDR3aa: CASSQVLGQDGYTF
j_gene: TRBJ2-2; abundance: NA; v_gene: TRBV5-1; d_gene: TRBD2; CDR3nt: TGCGCCAGCAGGGAGGGGACTAGCGGGGGCCTGAACACCGGGGAGCTGTTTTTT; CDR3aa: CASREGTSGGLNTGELFF
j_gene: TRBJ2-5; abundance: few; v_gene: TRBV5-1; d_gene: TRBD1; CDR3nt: TGCGCCAGCAGCTTGGACCAGGACAGGGAACAAGAGACCCAGTACTTC; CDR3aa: CASSLDQDREQETQYF
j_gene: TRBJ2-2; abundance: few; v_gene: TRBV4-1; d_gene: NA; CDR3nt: TGCGCCAGCAGCCCACCTGCAGGGAACACCGGGGAGCTGTTTTTT; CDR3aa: CASSPPAGNTGELFF
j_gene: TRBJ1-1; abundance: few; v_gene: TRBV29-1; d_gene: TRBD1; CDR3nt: TGCAGCGCTCACAGGGGGAACACTGAAGCTTTCTTT; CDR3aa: CSAHRGNTEAFF
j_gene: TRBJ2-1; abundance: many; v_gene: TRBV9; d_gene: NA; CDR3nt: TGTGCCAGCAGTGTATTGGGTAGCCAGGTGCTAGGGGATGAGCAGTTCTTC; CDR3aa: CASSVLGSQVLGDEQFF
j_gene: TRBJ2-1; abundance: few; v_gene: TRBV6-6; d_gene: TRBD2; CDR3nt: TGTGCCAGCAGTTCGAGCGGGGGGACCTCGAAGAATGAGCAGTTCTTC; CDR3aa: CASSSSGGTSKNEQFF
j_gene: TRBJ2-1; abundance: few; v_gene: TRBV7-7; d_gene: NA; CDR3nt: TGTGCTAGCAGCAGGGCTCCGGGCTCCTACAATGAGCAGTTCTTC; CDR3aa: CASSRAPGSYNEQFF
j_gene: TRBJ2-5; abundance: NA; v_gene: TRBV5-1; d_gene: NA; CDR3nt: TGCGCCAGCGGGGTTATCGGGGAACAAGAGACCCAGTACTTC; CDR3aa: CASGVIGEQETQYF
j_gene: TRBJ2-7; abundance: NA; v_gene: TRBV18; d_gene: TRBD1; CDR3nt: TGTGCCAGCTCATCAAGCCCGGGACAGGGGATGCAGTACTTC; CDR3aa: CASSSSPGQGMQYF